This T cell receptor beta chain originates from a study of blood T cell repertoires in COVID-19. Clones were sequenced by immunoSEQ multiplex PCR, and TCRdb holds only the in-frame ones, with some missing. The sample lists some 150,000 clones, about three quarters occurring once. Germline-derived CDR1 and CDR2 are KGHDR and SFDVKD. The CDR3 consists of 16 residues. V was clipped by 3 bases and J by 1 base; unmatched bases: 3. The TCR was taken from an older man with acute or convalescent COVID-19. The source material was peripheral blood. The chain joins TRBV24-1 to TRBJ2-1; 9 positions match TRBD1. CDR3 nucleotide sequence: TGTGCCACCAGTGATGGGGGGACAGGGTCCTACAATGAGCAGTTCTTC. It specifies CATSDGGTGSYNEQFF.